The clone carrying this TCR beta chain was seen once. Its antigen is not identified. Positive CCR7 selection of CD45RO-negative cells yielded the naive CD8 cells, and terminally differentiated effector memory CD45RA+ cells were excluded. Each cell subset's genomic DNA was divided evenly among several immunoSEQ plates. Sequencing used immunoSEQ multiplex PCR; TCRdb keeps in-frame clones, though not all of them. This sample yields around 600,000 clones, of which approximately 95% are seen a single time; over 0.1% belongs to the top ten. The CDR3 totals 15 residues. CDR1 is SEHNR and CDR2 is FQNEAQ in the germline V gene (reference sequence). J lost 4 bases, V lost 5 bases, and 7 bases had no gene match. The sample comes from a study of shared clonotypes between healthy human individuals. Findings and limits, study-wide: Only blood was sampled; tissue repertoires likely differ.

This chain uses TRBV7-9 with TRBJ2-7; 11 nucleotides match TRBD2. Sequencing input: naive CD8+ T cells sorted from blood. The sequence came from a woman in her 30s in good health. The chain's CDR3 is CASSRSGRAPYEQYF. The CDR3 region has the DNA TGTGCCAGCAGCCGTAGCGGGAGGGCTCCTTACGAGCAGTACTTC.